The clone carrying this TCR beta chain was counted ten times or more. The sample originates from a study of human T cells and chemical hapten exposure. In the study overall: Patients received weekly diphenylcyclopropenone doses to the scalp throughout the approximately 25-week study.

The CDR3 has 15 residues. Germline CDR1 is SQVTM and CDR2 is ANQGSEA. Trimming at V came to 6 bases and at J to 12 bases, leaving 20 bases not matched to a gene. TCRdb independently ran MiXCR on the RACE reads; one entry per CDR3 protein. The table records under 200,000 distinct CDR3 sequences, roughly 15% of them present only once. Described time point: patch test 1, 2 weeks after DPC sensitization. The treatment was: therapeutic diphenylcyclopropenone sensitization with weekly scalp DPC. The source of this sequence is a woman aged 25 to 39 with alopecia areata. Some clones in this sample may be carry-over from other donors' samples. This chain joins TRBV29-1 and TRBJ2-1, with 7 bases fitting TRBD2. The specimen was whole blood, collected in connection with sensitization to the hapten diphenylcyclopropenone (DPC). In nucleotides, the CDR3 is TGCAGCGTCGCCGGGACTCCGATGGTAGCGGGTGTGCAGTTCTTC. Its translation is CSVAGTPMVAGVQFF.